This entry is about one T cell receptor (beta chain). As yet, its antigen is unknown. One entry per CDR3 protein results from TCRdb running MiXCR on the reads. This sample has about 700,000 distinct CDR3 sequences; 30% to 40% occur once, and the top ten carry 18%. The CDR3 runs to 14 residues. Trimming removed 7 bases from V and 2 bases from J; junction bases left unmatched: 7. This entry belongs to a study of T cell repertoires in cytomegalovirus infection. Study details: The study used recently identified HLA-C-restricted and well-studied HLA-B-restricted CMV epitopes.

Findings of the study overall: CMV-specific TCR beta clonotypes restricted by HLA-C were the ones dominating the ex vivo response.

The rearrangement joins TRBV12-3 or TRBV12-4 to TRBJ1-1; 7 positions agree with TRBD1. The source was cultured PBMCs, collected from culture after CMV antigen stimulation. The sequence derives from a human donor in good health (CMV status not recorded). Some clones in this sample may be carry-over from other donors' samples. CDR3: CASTPRTGNTEAFF. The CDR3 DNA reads TGTGCCAGCACCCCAAGGACAGGAAACACTGAAGCTTTCTTT.